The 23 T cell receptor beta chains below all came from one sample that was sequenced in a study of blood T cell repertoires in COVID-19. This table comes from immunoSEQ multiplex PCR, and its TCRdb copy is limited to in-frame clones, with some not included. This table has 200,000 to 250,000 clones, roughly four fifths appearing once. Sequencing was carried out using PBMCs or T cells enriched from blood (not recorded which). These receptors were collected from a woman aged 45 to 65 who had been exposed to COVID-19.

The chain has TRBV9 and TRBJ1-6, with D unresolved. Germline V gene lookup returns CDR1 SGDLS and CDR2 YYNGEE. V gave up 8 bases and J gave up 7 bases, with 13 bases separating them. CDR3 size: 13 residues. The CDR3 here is CASSGLGNSPLHF. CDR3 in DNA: TGTGCCAGTTCCGGACTTGGAAATTCACCCCTCCACTTT.

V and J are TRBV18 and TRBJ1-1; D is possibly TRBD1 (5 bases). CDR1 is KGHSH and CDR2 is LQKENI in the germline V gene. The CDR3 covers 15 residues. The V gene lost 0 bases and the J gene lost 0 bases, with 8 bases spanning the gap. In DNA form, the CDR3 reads TGTGCCAGCTCACCACCGAAGGGGTTGAACACTGAAGCTTTCTTT. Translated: CASSPPKGLNTEAFF.

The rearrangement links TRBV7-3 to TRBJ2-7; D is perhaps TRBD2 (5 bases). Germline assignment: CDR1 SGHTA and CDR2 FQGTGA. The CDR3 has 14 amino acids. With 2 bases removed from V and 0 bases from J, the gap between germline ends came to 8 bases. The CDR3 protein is CASSLEGSSYEQYF. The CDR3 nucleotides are TGTGCCAGCAGCTTAGAGGGTAGCTCCTACGAGCAGTACTTC.

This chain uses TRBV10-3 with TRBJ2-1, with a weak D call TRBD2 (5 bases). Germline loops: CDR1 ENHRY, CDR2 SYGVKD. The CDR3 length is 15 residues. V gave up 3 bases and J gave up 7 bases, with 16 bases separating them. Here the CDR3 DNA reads TGTGCCATCAGTGATTTCGGACTGGAGGAGAATGAGCAGTTCTTC. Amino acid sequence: CAISDFGLEENEQFF.

CDR3 amino acids: CASSLGQSSTDTQYF. CDR3 DNA: TGTGCCAGCAGTTTGGGACAGTCTAGCACAGATACGCAGTATTTT. This sequence joins TRBV6-5 and TRBJ2-3, with 7 bases identical to TRBD1. The CDR3 extends over 15 amino acids. V shed 4 bases and J 0 bases; nucleotides not matched to a gene: 4. Germline CDR1 and CDR2: MNHEY and SVGAGI.

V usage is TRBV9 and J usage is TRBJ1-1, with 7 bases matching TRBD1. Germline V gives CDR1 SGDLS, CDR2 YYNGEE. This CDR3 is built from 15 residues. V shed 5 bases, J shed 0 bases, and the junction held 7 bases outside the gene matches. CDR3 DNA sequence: TGTGCCAGCAGAAGAGGGGACAGCCTGAACACTGAAGCTTTCTTT. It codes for CASRRGDSLNTEAFF.

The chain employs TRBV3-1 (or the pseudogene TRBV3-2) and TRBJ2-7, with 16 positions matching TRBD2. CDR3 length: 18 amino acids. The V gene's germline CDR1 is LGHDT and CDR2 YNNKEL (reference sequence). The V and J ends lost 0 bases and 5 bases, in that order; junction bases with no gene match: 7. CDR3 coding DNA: TGTGCCAGCAGCCAAGAGCGCGGGACTAGCGGGGGGGCCAACGAGCAGTACTTC. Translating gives CASSQERGTSGGANEQYF.

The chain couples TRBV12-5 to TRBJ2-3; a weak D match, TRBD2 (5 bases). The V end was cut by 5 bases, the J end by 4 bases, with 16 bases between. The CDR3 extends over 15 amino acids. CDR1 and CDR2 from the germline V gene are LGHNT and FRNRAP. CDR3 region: CASGAPRGASDTQYF. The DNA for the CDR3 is TGTGCTAGTGGTGCCCCCCGGGGAGCCTCAGATACGCAGTATTTT.

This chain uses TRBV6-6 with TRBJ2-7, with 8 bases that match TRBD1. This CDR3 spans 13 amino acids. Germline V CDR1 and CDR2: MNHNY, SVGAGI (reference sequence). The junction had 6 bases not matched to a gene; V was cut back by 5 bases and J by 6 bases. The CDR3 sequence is CASSTDRDTEQYF. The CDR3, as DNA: TGTGCCAGCAGTACGGACAGGGATACCGAGCAGTACTTC.

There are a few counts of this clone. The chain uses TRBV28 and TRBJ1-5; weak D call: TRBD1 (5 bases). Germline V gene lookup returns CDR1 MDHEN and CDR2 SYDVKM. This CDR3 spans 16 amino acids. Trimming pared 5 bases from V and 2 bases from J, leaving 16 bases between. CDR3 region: CASSPMSGLGNQPQHF. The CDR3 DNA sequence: TGTGCCAGCAGTCCTATGTCAGGGCTGGGCAATCAGCCCCAGCATTTT. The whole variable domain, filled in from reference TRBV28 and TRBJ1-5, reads DVKVTQSSRYLVKRTGEKVFLECVQDMDHENMFWYRQDPGLGLRLIYFSYDVKMKEKGDIPEGYSVSREKKERFSLILESASTNQTSMYLCASSPMSGLGNQPQHFGDGTRLSIL.

The CDR3 protein is CASSIQLALHNEQFF. The CDR3 coding sequence is TGTGCCAGTAGTATCCAACTAGCACTCCACAATGAGCAGTTCTTC. The gene calls are TRBV19 and TRBJ2-1, with D perhaps matching TRBD2 (6 bases). CDR1 and CDR2 from the germline V gene are LNHDA and SQIVND (reference sequence). This CDR3 comprises 15 residues. V lost 3 bases, J lost 5 bases, and 14 bases lay in between. The variable domain in full, completed from reference TRBV19 and TRBJ2-1, reads DGGITQSPKYLFRKEGQNVTLSCEQNLNHDAMYWYRQDPGQGLRLIYYSQIVNDFQKGDIAEGYSVSREKKESFPLTVTSAQKNPTAFYLCASSIQLALHNEQFFGPGTRLTVL.

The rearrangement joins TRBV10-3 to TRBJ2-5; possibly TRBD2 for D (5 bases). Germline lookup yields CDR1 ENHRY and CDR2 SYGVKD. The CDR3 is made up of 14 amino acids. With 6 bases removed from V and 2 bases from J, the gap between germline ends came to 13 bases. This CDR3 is CAIRHGPGQETQYF. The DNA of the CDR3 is TGTGCCATCAGGCACGGGCCGGGGCAAGAGACCCAGTACTTC.

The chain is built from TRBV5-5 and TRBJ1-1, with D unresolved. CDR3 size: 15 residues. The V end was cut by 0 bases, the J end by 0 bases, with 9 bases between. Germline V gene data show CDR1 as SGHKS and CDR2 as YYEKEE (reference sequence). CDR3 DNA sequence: TGTGCCAGCAGCTTGGCCGCGGTAATGAACACTGAAGCTTTCTTT. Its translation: CASSLAAVMNTEAFF.

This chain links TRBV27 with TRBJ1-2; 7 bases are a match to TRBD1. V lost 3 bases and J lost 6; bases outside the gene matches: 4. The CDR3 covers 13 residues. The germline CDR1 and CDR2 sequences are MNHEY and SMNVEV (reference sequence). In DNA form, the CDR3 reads TGTGCCAGCAGTTTCGGAGGGGGCAATGGCTACACCTTC. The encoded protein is CASSFGGGNGYTF.

The CDR3 DNA is TGTGCCAGCACCCTAGCGGGTGTTTACAATGAGCAGTTCTTC. Its protein is CASTLAGVYNEQFF. V and J are TRBV6-6 and TRBJ2-1; 8 bases fit TRBD2. Per the germline V gene, CDR1 is MNHNY and CDR2 is SVGAGI (reference sequence). The CDR3 sequence is 14 residues long. The trim removed 7 bases at V and 4 bases at J, leaving 6 bases unmatched.

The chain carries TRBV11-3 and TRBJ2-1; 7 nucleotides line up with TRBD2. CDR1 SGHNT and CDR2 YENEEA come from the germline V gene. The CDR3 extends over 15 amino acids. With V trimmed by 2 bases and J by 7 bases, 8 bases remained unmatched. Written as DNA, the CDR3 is TGTGCCAGCAGCTTATCGCAGGGCGGGGGTAATGAGCAGTTCTTC. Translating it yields CASSLSQGGGNEQFF.

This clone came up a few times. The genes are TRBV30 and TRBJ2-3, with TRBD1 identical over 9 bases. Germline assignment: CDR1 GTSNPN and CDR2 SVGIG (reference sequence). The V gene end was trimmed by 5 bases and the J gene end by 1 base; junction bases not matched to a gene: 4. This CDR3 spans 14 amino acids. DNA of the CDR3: TGTGCCTGGGCTGGGGACAGGGGCACAGATACGCAGTATTTT. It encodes CAWAGDRGTDTQYF.

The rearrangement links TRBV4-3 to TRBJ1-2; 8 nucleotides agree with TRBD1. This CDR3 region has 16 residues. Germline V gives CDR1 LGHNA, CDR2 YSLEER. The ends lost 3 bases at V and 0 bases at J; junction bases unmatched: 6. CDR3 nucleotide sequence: TGCGCCAGCAGCCAGGGACAGGCTGATCCTAACTATGGCTACACCTTC. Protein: CASSQGQADPNYGYTF.

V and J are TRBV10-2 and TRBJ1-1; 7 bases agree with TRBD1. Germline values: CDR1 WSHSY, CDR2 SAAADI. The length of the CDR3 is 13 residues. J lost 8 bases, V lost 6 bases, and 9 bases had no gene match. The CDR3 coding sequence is TGCGCCAGCAGCCCGACAGGGAGGCACGAAGCTTTCTTT. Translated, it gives CASSPTGRHEAFF.

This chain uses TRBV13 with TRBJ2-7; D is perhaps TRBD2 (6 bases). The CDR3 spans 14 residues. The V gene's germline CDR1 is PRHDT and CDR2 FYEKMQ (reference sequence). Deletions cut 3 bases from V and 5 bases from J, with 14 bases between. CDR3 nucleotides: TGTGCCAGCAGCTTGGGCGGGGAAGGGAACGAGCAGTACTTC. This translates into CASSLGGEGNEQYF.

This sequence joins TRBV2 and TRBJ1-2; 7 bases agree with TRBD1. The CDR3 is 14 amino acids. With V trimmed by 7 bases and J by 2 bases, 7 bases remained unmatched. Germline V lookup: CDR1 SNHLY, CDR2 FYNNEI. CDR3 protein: CASTPGGRNYGYTF. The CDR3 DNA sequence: TGTGCCAGCACCCCAGGGGGACGGAACTATGGCTACACCTTC.

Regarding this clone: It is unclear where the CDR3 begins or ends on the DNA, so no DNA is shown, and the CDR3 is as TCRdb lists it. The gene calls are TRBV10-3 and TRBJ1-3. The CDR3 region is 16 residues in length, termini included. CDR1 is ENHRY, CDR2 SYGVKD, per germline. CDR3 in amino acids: CAISFGPGRTGNTIYF.

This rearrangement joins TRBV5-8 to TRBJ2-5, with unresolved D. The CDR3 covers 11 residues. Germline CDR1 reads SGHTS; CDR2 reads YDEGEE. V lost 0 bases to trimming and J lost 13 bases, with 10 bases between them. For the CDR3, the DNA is TGTGCCAGCAGCTTGGGCTGGCAACGGTACTTC. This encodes CASSLGWQRYF.